A selection of T cell receptor beta chains follows, all from one sample in a study of OX40 agonist ivuxolimab in advanced cancers. Produced via immunoSEQ multiplex PCR; TCRdb's table is partial and in-frame only. The table includes approximately 7,000 clones, roughly 77% detected once. This specimen was CD4+ or CD8+ T cells sorted from blood, taken in a trial of the OX40 agonist ivuxolimab. Every receptor here comes from an adult with an advanced solid tumor such as melanoma, head and neck, liver or kidney cancer. The CDR3 runs from the conserved cysteine through the conserved F or W. A D gene is named only where the DNA matches it firmly. Clone size is given for some rows only: seen once, a few or many times, or a class if the clone is expanded.

abundance	d_gene	j_gene	v_gene	len	CDR3aa	CDR3nt
few	TRBD1	TRBJ2-3	TRBV28	16	CASRPTTGQVTDTQYF	TGTGCCAGCAGACCCACTACGGGACAGGTGACAGATACGCAGTATTTT
-	TRBD1	TRBJ2-7	TRBV5-5	16	CASSLTRDRVVREQYF	TGTGCCAGCAGCTTGACCCGGGACAGGGTAGTTCGGGAGCAGTACTTC
once	-	TRBJ1-4	TRBV30	13	CAWAHGTNEKLFF	TGTGCCTGGGCCCATGGAACTAATGAAAAACTGTTTTTT
-	TRBD1	TRBJ2-3	TRBV30	15	CAWTTGASSTDTQYF	TGTGCCTGGACGACAGGGGCCAGTTCCACAGATACGCAGTATTTT
-	-	TRBJ2-7	TRBV5-6	14	CASSLVGVQDEQYF	TGTGCCAGCAGCTTGGTCGGGGTTCAAGACGAGCAGTACTTC
-	TRBD1	TRBJ1-1	TRBV30	14	CAWSQGAGNTEAFF	TGTGCCTGGAGCCAGGGGGCAGGGAACACTGAAGCTTTCTTT
-	-	TRBJ2-2	TRBV27	17	CASSLQLQIKGGGELFF	TGTGCCAGCAGTTTACAGTTACAGATCAAAGGGGGCGGGGAGCTGTTTTTT
few	-	TRBJ1-2	TRBV7-9	15	CASSSPVDRGYGYTF	TGTGCCAGCAGCTCTCCTGTGGACCGGGGCTATGGCTACACCTTC
-	-	TRBJ2-2	TRBV18	15	CASSTPGPNTGELFF	TGTGCCAGCTCAACACCGGGACCAAACACCGGGGAGCTGTTTTTT
-	-	TRBJ2-2	TRBV2	11	CASSLTGELFF	TGTGCCAGCAGCCTTACCGGGGAGCTGTTTTTT
few	TRBD1	TRBJ2-7	TRBV18	16	CASSPQNRDRPYEQYF	TGTGCCAGCTCCCCACAGAACCGGGACAGGCCTTACGAGCAGTACTTC
-	-	TRBJ2-7	TRBV28	11	CASSSIYEQYF	TGTGCCAGCAGTTCCATCTACGAGCAGTACTTC
once	TRBD1	TRBJ2-2	TRBV10-1	18	CASSERGTGASNTGELFF	TGCGCCAGCAGTGAGCGCGGGACAGGGGCTTCGAACACCGGGGAGCTGTTTTTT
-	-	TRBJ2-7	TRBV28	15	CASSFESGASYEQYF	TGTGCCAGCAGTTTCGAATCAGGGGCCTCCTACGAGCAGTACTTC
-	-	TRBJ2-1	TRBV11-2	16	CASSLVTASTYNEQFF	TGTGCCAGCAGCTTAGTTACGGCTAGTACCTACAATGAGCAGTTCTTC
-	TRBD1	TRBJ1-1	TRBV7-3	13	CASSPTGGTEAFF	TGTGCCAGCAGCCCAACAGGGGGCACTGAAGCTTTCTTT
-	-	TRBJ2-1	TRBV27	13	CASSWSGQNEQFF	TGTGCCAGCAGTTGGTCAGGCCAAAATGAGCAGTTCTTC
-	-	TRBJ2-1	TRBV5-4	16	CASSLVVGSRPHEQFF	TGTGCCAGCAGCTTGGTTGTGGGGTCCCGCCCGCATGAGCAGTTCTTC
-	TRBD2	TRBJ2-1	TRBV19	17	CASSMSKTSGSHNEQFF	TGTGCCAGTAGTATGTCCAAAACTAGCGGGAGTCACAATGAGCAGTTCTTC
-	-	TRBJ2-1	TRBV29-1	16	CSVEGELISSYNEQFF	TGCAGCGTTGAAGGGGAACTGATCAGCTCCTACAATGAGCAGTTCTTC
-	TRBD2	TRBJ2-1	TRBV27	16	CASSLLSSGAYNEQFF	TGTGCCAGCAGTTTATTGTCTAGCGGGGCCTACAATGAGCAGTTCTTC
-	-	TRBJ1-4	TRBV5-6	13	CASSPGTYEKLFF	TGTGCCAGCAGCCCGGGGACCTATGAAAAACTGTTTTTT
-	-	TRBJ2-3	TRBV4-1	16	CASSQGATFSTDTQYF	TGCGCCAGCAGCCAAGGAGCGACGTTTAGCACAGATACGCAGTATTTT
-	-	TRBJ1-4	TRBV27	14	CASSLFFGGEKLFF	TGTGCCAGCAGTTTATTTTTCGGCGGTGAAAAACTGTTTTTT
-	-	TRBJ2-1	TRBV28	17	CASSPLMSSLDYNEQFF	TGTGCCAGCAGTCCCCTTATGAGCAGCCTGGACTACAATGAGCAGTTCTTC
-	-	TRBJ2-5	TRBV5-8	15	CASSEGQDTGETQYF	TGTGCCAGCAGCGAGGGTCAGGACACTGGCGAGACCCAGTACTTC
-	TRBD2	TRBJ2-7	TRBV9	14	CASSVGTSGYEQYF	TGTGCCAGCAGCGTAGGAACTAGCGGCTACGAGCAGTACTTC
once	-	TRBJ2-5	TRBV27	14	CASSTVGNRETQYF	TGTGCCAGCAGTACTGTGGGAAATAGGGAGACCCAGTACTTC
-	TRBD1	TRBJ2-7	TRBV2	15	CASRERGTGLYEQYF	TGTGCCAGCAGAGAGAGGGGGACAGGCCTTTACGAGCAGTACTTC
-	TRBD1	TRBJ1-2	TRBV29-1	13	CSAPSGGYQGYTF	TGCAGCGCCCCGTCAGGGGGCTATCAAGGCTACACCTTC
-	-	TRBJ1-3	TRBV6-5	13	CASSLVSGNTIYF	TGTGCCAGCAGTTTAGTCTCTGGAAACACCATATATTTT
-	-	TRBJ2-1	TRBV5-6	13	CASSEDGINEQFF	TGTGCCAGCAGCGAGGACGGGATAAATGAGCAGTTCTTC
-	-	TRBJ2-2	TRBV27	15	CASSYRDAGTGELFF	TGTGCCAGCAGTTACAGGGACGCGGGCACCGGGGAGCTGTTTTTT